These 7 T cell receptor beta chains originate from one sample sequenced in a study of cytomegalovirus exposure and HLA in healthy donors. PCR involved 60 Vbeta and 13 Jbeta primers. TCRdb keeps only in-frame clones here, not all; method: immunoSEQ multiplex PCR. The sample records approximately 150,000 clones, 65% to 85% being singletons. Sequenced sample: PBMCs. The receptors stem from a man in his fifties in good health and CMV-seropositive.

This clone has a handful of counts. V is TRBV5-1 and J is TRBJ1-2; possible D gene TRBD1, 6 bases. The CDR3 extends over 16 amino acids. Per germline, CDR1 SGHRS and CDR2 YFSETQ. The V and J ends lost 4 bases and 4 bases respectively, with 20 bases between them. The CDR3 DNA sequence: TGCGCCAGCAGCCCCACGGCTACAGGGTCCCTCTATGGCTACACCTTC. This gives the protein CASSPTATGSLYGYTF.

This chain joins TRBV6-6 and TRBJ2-1; 8 bases are a match to TRBD2. Trimming at V came to 3 bases and at J to 5 bases, leaving 6 bases not matched to a gene. This CDR3 region has 15 residues. Germline V gives CDR1 MNHNY, CDR2 SVGAGI (reference sequence). CDR3 amino acids: CASSYLRGGDNEQFF. CDR3 nucleotide sequence: TGTGCCAGCAGTTATCTACGGGGGGGGGACAATGAGCAGTTCTTC.

This clone was detected once. The V call is TRBV30, the J call TRBJ1-2; 8 bases fit TRBD1. V lost 5 bases, J lost 7 bases, and 3 bases stayed unmatched. This CDR3 contains 11 residues. Per germline, CDR1 GTSNPN and CDR2 SVGIG (reference sequence). The CDR3 DNA sequence: TGTGCCTGGGGACAGGGTCTTGGCTACACCTTC. This encodes CAWGQGLGYTF.

The V call is TRBV2, the J call TRBJ1-2; TRBD1 matches 8 bases. This CDR3 comprises 13 residues. V was clipped by 10 bases and J by 2 bases; unmatched bases: 6. Germline-derived CDR1 and CDR2 are SNHLY and FYNNEI. As DNA, the CDR3 is TGTGCCAACCACGACAGGGGAAACTATGGCTACACCTTC. This gives the protein CANHDRGNYGYTF.

V usage is TRBV15 and J usage is TRBJ1-1; TRBD1 matches at 7 bases. CDR3 length equals 12 residues. The germline V gene has CDR1 LNHNV and CDR2 YYDKDF (reference sequence). The V gene end was trimmed by 4 bases and the J gene end by 11 bases; junction bases not matched to a gene: 7. CDR3 sequence: CATSTRTGRAFF. The CDR3 DNA sequence: TGTGCCACCAGCACCCGGACAGGTAGGGCTTTCTTT.

This clone has only one observation. CDR3 residues: CASSQARGITDTQYF. CDR3 DNA sequence: TGTGCCAGCAGCCAAGCCAGGGGGATCACAGATACGCAGTATTTT. V usage is TRBV4-2 and J usage is TRBJ2-3; the match to TRBD1 covers 7 bases. V lost 1 base to trimming and J lost 2 bases; unmatched junction nucleotides: 3. CDR3 size: 15 residues. CDR1 LGHNA and CDR2 YNFKEQ come from the germline V gene.

The chain recombines TRBV12-5 with TRBJ2-6, with TRBD1 matching over 7 bases. CDR1 is LGHNT, CDR2 FRNRAP, per germline. The CDR3 has 16 amino acids. V lost 7 bases to trimming and J lost 0 bases; unmatched junction nucleotides: 6. This chain's CDR3 is CASAPGGFSGANVLTF. CDR3 coding DNA: TGTGCTAGTGCCCCAGGGGGTTTCTCTGGGGCCAACGTCCTGACTTTC.